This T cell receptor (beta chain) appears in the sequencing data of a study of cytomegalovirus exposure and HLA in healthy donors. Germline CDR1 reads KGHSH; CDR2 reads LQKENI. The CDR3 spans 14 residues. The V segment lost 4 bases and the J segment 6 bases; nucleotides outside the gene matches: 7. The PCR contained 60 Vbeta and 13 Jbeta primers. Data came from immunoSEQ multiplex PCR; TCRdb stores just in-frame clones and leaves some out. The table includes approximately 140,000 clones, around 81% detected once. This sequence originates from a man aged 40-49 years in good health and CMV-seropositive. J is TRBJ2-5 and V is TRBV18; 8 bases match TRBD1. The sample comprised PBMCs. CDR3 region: CASSLGQGGKTQYF. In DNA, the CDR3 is TGTGCCAGCTCACTTGGACAGGGAGGAAAGACCCAGTACTTC.